This T cell receptor beta chain came from a study of post-analysis software for immune sequencing data. Study observations and caveats: By F measure, strong co-clustering occurred among samples prepared in the same batch.

Unique-molecular-identifier-tagged TCR beta cDNA libraries were used. Roughly 500,000 cDNA molecules were obtained per 1 to 10 million input T cells. MiXCR was run by TCRdb on the PCR reads, yielding one entry per CDR3 protein. The data hold 150,000 to 200,000 distinct CDR3 sequences, with approximately 35% observed a single time. With regard to this clonotype: Its antigen remains unidentified. Germline and junction disagree at one end, which may indicate a read error.

This TCR came from a girl under 18 with multiple sclerosis. The starting material was blood, obtained after autologous hematopoietic stem cell transplantation.

The CDR3 DNA reads as TGTACCAGCAGCTTTTTCGGTGGTCAGCAGTTCTTC. Its protein is CTSSFFGGQQFF. This chain joins TRBV5-5 and TRBJ2-1, with D hard to call. CDR1 is SGHKS and CDR2 is YYEKEE in the germline V gene (reference sequence). There are 12 residues in the CDR3.